This T cell receptor beta chain originates from a study of OX40 agonist ivuxolimab in advanced cancers. Study information: Previous treatment with anti-PD-1, anti-PD-L1 or anti-CTLA-4 therapy was allowed; roughly 40% had received some.

Only in-frame clones appear in the TCRdb table, and some are missing; sequencing was by immunoSEQ multiplex PCR. The top ten hold roughly 0.8% of the sample, which has 90,000 to 100,000 clones, less than 90% seen once. Study-wide results and limits: In the 0.1 to 3.0 mg/kg range, CD4+ and CD8+ blood T cells had expanded clonally by week 6. Antigen specificity was not determined for the expanded peripheral T cells. Relatively little clonal expansion, among the lowest observed, appeared in partial responders at 0.1-3.0 mg/kg.

The CDR3 is made up of 14 amino acids. Germline V gene sequence: CDR1 SNHLY, CDR2 FYNNEI. The V and J ends lost 6 bases and 6 bases, in that order; junction bases with no gene match: 6. Turning to this clone: No antigen is known for it.

Sequenced here: CD4+ or CD8+ T cells sorted from blood, sampled in a trial of the OX40 agonist ivuxolimab. The source of this sequence is an adult with an advanced solid tumor such as melanoma, head and neck, liver or kidney cancer. This chain uses TRBV2 with TRBJ2-3, with 10 bases lining up with TRBD1. This chain's CDR3 is CASSWTGGSDTQYF. CDR3 in DNA: TGTGCCAGCAGCTGGACAGGGGGATCGGATACGCAGTATTTT.